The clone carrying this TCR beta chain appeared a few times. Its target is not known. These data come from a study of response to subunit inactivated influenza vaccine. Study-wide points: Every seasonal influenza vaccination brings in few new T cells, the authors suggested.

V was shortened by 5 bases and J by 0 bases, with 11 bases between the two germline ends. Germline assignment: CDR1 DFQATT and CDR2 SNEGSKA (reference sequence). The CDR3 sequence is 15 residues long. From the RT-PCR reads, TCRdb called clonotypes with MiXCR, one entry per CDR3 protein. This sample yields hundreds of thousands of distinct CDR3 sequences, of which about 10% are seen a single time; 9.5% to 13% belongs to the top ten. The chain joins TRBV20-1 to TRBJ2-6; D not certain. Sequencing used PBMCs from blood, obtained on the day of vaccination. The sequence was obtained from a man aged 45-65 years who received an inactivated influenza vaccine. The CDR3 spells CSAPGRSSGANVLTF. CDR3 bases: TGCAGTGCTCCAGGACGTAGCTCTGGGGCCAACGTCCTGACTTTC.